The clone carrying this T cell receptor delta chain was seen a handful of times. The TCRdb record carries a much larger clone's protein, which differs from this DNA's translation at residue 10; a read error is the likely cause, and the protein listed here is the DNA translation. TCRdb re-called clones from the multiplex PCR reads via CATT. The table has 45,000 to 70,000 delta-chain clones, 1.5% to 2% seen once; the top ten hold 14% to 15%. Germline loops: CDR1 TSWWSYY, CDR2 QGS. Trimming cost V 5 bases and J 1 base; bases outside gene matches: 31. The CDR3 length is 24 residues. Flow sorting of PBMC yielded separate Vgamma9/Vdelta2+ and Vdelta2-negative gammadelta T cell populations for bulk repertoire analysis. The entry originates in a study of γδ T cells in repeated Plasmodium falciparum infection.

Sequencing input: gamma-delta T cells from blood. The TCR comes from a pool of human donors (malaria-infected and uninfected, not separated). The chain has TRDV1 and TRDJ1; 10 nucleotides match TRDD3. The CDR3 region is CALGILLGALPRTGGFGSTDKLIF. In DNA, the CDR3 is TGTGCTCTTGGGATTCTTCTAGGGGCCCTTCCTAGGACTGGGGGATTTGGGAGCACCGATAAACTCATCTTT.